These T cell receptor beta chains were read from a single sample in a study of brain T cells in children with intractable seizures. The repertoire was sequenced with immunoSEQ multiplex PCR; TCRdb's copy has only in-frame clones and lacks some. The sample has approximately 330,000 clones, over 90% seen once. The sequencing used peripheral blood, collected approximately 5 months after surgery. Receptors were obtained from a boy in the first two years of life with tuberous sclerosis and intractable seizures. The CDR3 runs from the conserved cysteine through the conserved F or W. The D gene is left open where the match is weak. Some rows have no size entry. The others give once, few or many, or a class for an expanded clone.

TRBV7-2	TRBJ1-2	TRBD1	-	TGTGCCAGCAGCCCCGACAGGGGGGAGAATTTCTATGGCTACACCTTC	CASSPDRGENFYGYTF
TRBV7-3	TRBJ2-1	TRBD1	-	TGTGCCAGCAGCCCCGGGACAGGGGGATCAGGGACGCAGTTCTTC	CASSPGTGGSGTQFF
TRBV27	TRBJ2-6	-	-	TGTGCCAGCAGCCGCGACTCTGGGGCCAACGTCCTGACTTTC	CASSRDSGANVLTF
TRBV4-2	TRBJ1-2	-	once	TGTGCCAGCAGCCAAGGCCAGCTTCTCTATGGCTACACCTTC	CASSQGQLLYGYTF
TRBV5-4	TRBJ2-2	TRBD2	-	TGTGCCAGCAGCTTGCGGGGACTACACAATAGAGGGGAGCTGTTTTTT	CASSLRGLHNRGELFF
TRBV7-9	TRBJ2-3	-	-	TGTGCCAGCACCAGATTAGCAGACGGCACAGATACGCAGTATTTT	CASTRLADGTDTQYF
TRBV19	TRBJ1-5	-	once	TGTGCCAGTAGTATTGTGGGAAATCAGCCCCAGCATTTT	CASSIVGNQPQHF
TRBV9	TRBJ1-2	TRBD1	-	TGTGCCAGCAGCGAAGGGACCGGGACAGGGGAGAATGGCTACACCTTC	CASSEGTGTGENGYTF
TRBV19	TRBJ2-3	TRBD2	-	TGTGCCAGTAGTAGTAGCGGGAGGGCAGATACGCAGTATTTT	CASSSSGRADTQYF
TRBV12-5	TRBJ2-7	-	-	TGTGCTAGTGGTTTCCCAGACCCCATCACCTACGAGCAGTACTTC	CASGFPDPITYEQYF
TRBV7-9	TRBJ2-1	TRBD2	-	TGTGCCAGCAGCTTAGATAGGACTAGCGGGGCCTACAATGAGCAGTTCTTC	CASSLDRTSGAYNEQFF
TRBV3-1/TRBV3-2	TRBJ1-2	-	-	TGTGCCAGCAGCCAAGATATCGGGGAGAGAAACTATGGCTACACCTTC	CASSQDIGERNYGYTF
TRBV19	TRBJ1-4	-	-	TGTGCCAGTAGTGTAGGGACATTTGATGAAAAACTGTTTTTT	CASSVGTFDEKLFF
TRBV5-1	TRBJ1-1	-	-	TGCGCCAGCAGTTTGAAGGAGAACACTGAAGCTTTCTTT	CASSLKENTEAFF
TRBV5-4	TRBJ1-1	-	-	TGTGCCAGCAGCTTGACCCAGGGGAACACTGAAGCTTTCTTT	CASSLTQGNTEAFF
TRBV11-3	TRBJ2-2	TRBD2	-	TGTGCCAGCAGCTTAGCCAGCGGGATTGTCGGGGAGCTGTTTTTT	CASSLASGIVGELFF
TRBV4-1	TRBJ1-1	-	-	TGCGCCAGCAGCCAAGATGGAAGAGGGGACACTGAAGCTTTCTTT	CASSQDGRGDTEAFF
TRBV4-2	TRBJ1-1	-	once	TGTGCCAGCAGCCAAGGGGGCGCGAACACTGAAGCTTTCTTT	CASSQGGANTEAFF
TRBV29-1	TRBJ1-1	-	-	TGCAGCGTTGTACAGGGGAACACTGAAGCTTTCTTT	CSVVQGNTEAFF
TRBV7-9	TRBJ1-2	-	-	TGTGCCAGCAGCTTAGACCCGAATAACTATGGCTACACCTTC	CASSLDPNNYGYTF
TRBV7-9	TRBJ1-1	TRBD1	-	TGTGCCAGCAGCTTAGCGCAAGGGGGCCACACCGAGAACACTGAAGCTTTCTTT	CASSLAQGGHTENTEAFF
TRBV30	TRBJ2-1	-	-	TGTGCCTGGAGCCTGGACTCGGACGATGAGCAGTTCTTC	CAWSLDSDDEQFF
TRBV5-1	TRBJ1-2	-	-	TGCGCCAGCAGCCCGACTGGAGGGTATGGCTACACCTTC	CASSPTGGYGYTF
TRBV2	TRBJ2-1	TRBD1	-	TGTGCCAGCAGCGTAGGACAGGTCAATGAGCAGTTCTTC	CASSVGQVNEQFF
TRBV19	TRBJ2-1	TRBD2	once	TGTGCCAGCAAGGGGACTAGCGGGGGGGATGAGCAGTTCTTC	CASKGTSGGDEQFF
TRBV24-1	TRBJ1-2	-	few	TGTGCCACCAGTGATTTCGGGTATCACTATGGCTACACCTTC	CATSDFGYHYGYTF
TRBV29-1	TRBJ2-2	-	-	TGCAGCGTTGGGGTCGTCGGGGAGCTGTTTTTT	CSVGVVGELFF
TRBV7-6	TRBJ1-1	-	-	TGTGCCAGCAGCCACGGGGAGTTTAACACTGAAGCTTTCTTT	CASSHGEFNTEAFF
TRBV11-2	TRBJ2-7	-	-	TGTGCCAGCAGCTTTGCGACAGGCTACGAGCAGTACTTC	CASSFATGYEQYF
TRBV7-6	TRBJ2-5	-	-	TGTGCCAGCAGCCCAGTAGGGGCCGGACCAGAGACCCAGTACTTC	CASSPVGAGPETQYF
TRBV28	TRBJ1-1	TRBD1	-	TGTGCCAGCAGTTTTGTGGGGTGGACAGGGGGCGAGGGCACTGAAGCTTTCTTT	CASSFVGWTGGEGTEAFF
TRBV5-6	TRBJ2-5	-	-	TGTGCCAGCAGCTTGTACGTACGAGAGACCCAGTACTTC	CASSLYVRETQYF
TRBV7-9	TRBJ1-1	TRBD1	-	TGTGCCAGCAGCAAGGGACAGGGGGCAAGGGGGAACACTGAAGCTTTCTTT	CASSKGQGARGNTEAFF
TRBV3-1/TRBV3-2	TRBJ2-5	TRBD1	-	TGTGCCAGCAGCCAACAGACAGGGCTTCAAGAGACCCAGTACTTC	CASSQQTGLQETQYF
TRBV7-3	TRBJ2-5	TRBD1	-	TGTGCCAGCAGCCGAGTAACCCATCCCGGACAGGGGGGGACCCAGTACTTC	CASSRVTHPGQGGTQYF
TRBV27	TRBJ2-1	TRBD2	-	TGTGCCAGCAGTTTGGTAGTAGCGGGCAATGAGCAGTTCTTC	CASSLVVAGNEQFF
TRBV2	TRBJ2-1	TRBD2	once	TGTGCCAGCACCGATCCGAGGCGACTAGCGGGGAATAATGAGCAGTTCTTC	CASTDPRRLAGNNEQFF
TRBV2	TRBJ2-5	TRBD2	-	TGTGCCAGCAAGATGGGACTAGCGGGAGGGCAAGAGACCCAGTACTTC	CASKMGLAGGQETQYF
TRBV23-1	TRBJ2-6	TRBD1	-	TGCGCCGGAAATGAGACAGGGGCTTCCTCTGGGGCCAACGTCCTGACTTTC	CAGNETGASSGANVLTF
TRBV12-3/TRBV12-4	TRBJ2-3	TRBD2	-	TGTGCCAGCAAACTAGCGGGACCGGATACGCAGTATTTT	CASKLAGPDTQYF
TRBV5-4	TRBJ1-6	-	-	TGTGCCAGCAGCTTGGCAGGGAGCTCCTATAATTCACCCCTCCACTTT	CASSLAGSSYNSPLHF
TRBV12-3/TRBV12-4	TRBJ1-2	-	-	TGTGCCAGCAGACCCCGACAGTCCGGTGGCTACACCTTC	CASRPRQSGGYTF
TRBV29-1	TRBJ2-2	TRBD1	-	TGCAGCGCCGGGACAGGGGATCTATCCGGGGAGCTGTTTTTT	CSAGTGDLSGELFF
TRBV6-5	TRBJ1-5	-	-	TGTGCCAGCAGCCGAAATCTACAGGGTGACCAGCCCCAGCATTTT	CASSRNLQGDQPQHF
TRBV5-1	TRBJ2-1	-	-	TGCGCCAGCAGCTTGGCCGTCATGAAGCGGAGCTCCTACAATGAGCAGTTCTTC	CASSLAVMKRSSYNEQFF